This is a list of T cell receptor beta chains from one sample in a study of blood T cell repertoires in COVID-19. TCRdb's table, derived via immunoSEQ multiplex PCR, lists solely in-frame clones and lacks some. The table records fewer than 200,000 clones, roughly 90% of them present only once. The sequencing sample was made of peripheral blood. The receptors derive from a man aged 60 to 69 with acute or convalescent COVID-19. Each CDR3 is given with its conserved first and last residue. Each record gives: J gene, V gene, CDR3 protein.

J: TRBJ1-2; V: TRBV10-3; CDR3: CAISEARQPRYGYTF
J: TRBJ2-1; V: TRBV10-3; CDR3: CAISERQGGNEQFF
J: TRBJ1-1; V: TRBV6-5; CDR3: CASSYSVAGATEAFF
J: TRBJ1-4; V: TRBV30; CDR3: CAWGRLRGEKLFF
J: TRBJ1-1; V: TRBV5-1; CDR3: CASSWDSGNTEAFF
J: TRBJ1-3; V: TRBV5-1; CDR3: CASSLDRGSGNTIYF
J: TRBJ2-3; V: TRBV27; CDR3: CASMRQGTDTQYF
J: TRBJ2-7; V: TRBV5-1; CDR3: CASNPRGGEATYEQYF
J: TRBJ2-4; V: TRBV20-1; CDR3: CSARDRDPQYF
J: TRBJ1-1; V: TRBV30; CDR3: CASGQGDGTEAFF
J: TRBJ1-5; V: TRBV7-9; CDR3: CASPSPTVRIDQPQHF
J: TRBJ1-3; V: TRBV6-1; CDR3: CASSDLVRNGNTIYF
J: TRBJ1-5; V: TRBV3-1/TRBV3-2; CDR3: CASSQEGGGQPQHF
J: TRBJ1-3; V: TRBV7-3; CDR3: CASSSNSGNTIYF
J: TRBJ1-2; V: TRBV18; CDR3: CASSPWPGGNYGYTF
J: TRBJ1-2; V: TRBV6-1; CDR3: CASSETTGNYGYTF
J: TRBJ2-1; V: TRBV4-3; CDR3: CASSRDTSGRANEQFF
J: TRBJ1-1; V: TRBV16; CDR3: CASSHYRGIMNTEAFF
J: TRBJ2-3; V: TRBV7-6; CDR3: CASSTGLAGGGDTQYF
J: TRBJ2-1; V: TRBV19; CDR3: CASSIGTGDEQFF
J: TRBJ1-1; V: TRBV7-9; CDR3: CASSLGQGITEAFF
J: TRBJ2-3; V: TRBV21-1; CDR3: CASSKWLIREEIPDTQYF